These 19 T cell receptor beta chains came from one sample sequenced in a study of a mutant IDH1 vaccine in newly diagnosed glioma. Stated time point: week 23, last vaccination. One vaccine dose held 300 ug of mutant IDH1 20-mer peptide and came with topical imiquimod. Their antigens are not known. Here immunoSEQ multiplex PCR was the method, and the copy in TCRdb shows in-frame clones only, minus some. The table has under 70,000 clones, over 75% seen once; the top ten hold about an eighth. The source material was PBMCs, sampled from a glioma patient whose treatment included an IDH1 peptide vaccine. The receptor set was obtained from a man in his late teens or twenties with glioma.

In this sample, this clone turned up once. The chain links TRBV9 to TRBJ1-2, with D hard to call. The CDR3 extends over 12 amino acids. Looked up from germline, CDR1 is SGDLS and CDR2 is YYNGEE. V was pared by 0 bases and J by 2 bases, with 2 bases between. CDR3 DNA sequence: TGTGCCAGCAGCGTAGGGAACTATGGCTACACCTTC. It encodes CASSVGNYGYTF. Full variable domain (missing parts from reference TRBV9 and TRBJ1-2): DSGVTQTPKHLITATGQRVTLRCSPRSGDLSVYWYQQSLDQGLQFLIQYYNGEERAKGNILERFSAQQFPDLHSELNLSSLELGDSALYFCASSVGNYGYTFGSGTRLTVV.

This clone was seen just once. The rearrangement links TRBV5-1 to TRBJ2-2; TRBD1 is a possible D gene (5 bases). Germline CDR1 and CDR2: SGHRS and YFSETQ. This CDR3 is built from 15 residues. Trimming shortened V by 3 bases and J by 6 bases, and 15 bases separated the two germline ends. DNA for the CDR3: TGCGCCAGCAGCTCGATCCAGGGAAACCCCGGGGAGCTGTTTTTT. Encoded protein: CASSSIQGNPGELFF.

The V and J genes are TRBV19 and TRBJ2-1; 14 bases align to TRBD2. CDR3 length: 16 residues. Germline values: CDR1 LNHDA, CDR2 SQIVND (reference sequence). The junction had 3 bases not matched to a gene; V was cut back by 0 bases and J by 8 bases. CDR3 DNA: TGTGCCAGTAGTATAGATGGGACTAGCGGGAGTTATGAGCAGTTCTTC. Protein: CASSIDGTSGSYEQFF.

V usage is TRBV28 and J usage is TRBJ1-2; a possible D gene is TRBD1 (6 bases). CDR1 is MDHEN, CDR2 SYDVKM, per germline. CDR3 length equals 14 residues. Trimming removed 5 bases from V and 4 bases from J, with 14 bases in between. The CDR3 DNA sequence: TGTGCCAGCAGTATAGGACAGTCGAGCTATGGCTACACCTTC. Protein product: CASSIGQSSYGYTF.

The rearrangement joins TRBV9 to TRBJ2-3; TRBD2 agrees at 12 bases. Per the germline V gene, CDR1 is SGDLS and CDR2 is YYNGEE. The CDR3 has 16 residues. J gave up 4 bases and V 3 bases, and 6 bases lay outside the gene matches. The CDR3 loop reads CASSAGLAGKSDTQYF. Written as DNA, the CDR3 is TGTGCCAGCAGCGCTGGACTAGCGGGAAAGTCAGATACGCAGTATTTT.

V gene TRBV9 combines with J gene TRBJ2-3; D is possibly TRBD2 (6 bases). Germline CDR1 and CDR2: SGDLS and YYNGEE. This CDR3 contains 14 residues. Between the trimmed V and J ends, which lost 1 base and 3 bases, there was a span of 9 bases. Here the CDR3 DNA reads TGTGCCAGCAGCGTAAAAGGGAGGACAGATACGCAGTATTTT. It translates to CASSVKGRTDTQYF.

The rearrangement uses TRBV14 and TRBJ1-2; D is possibly TRBD1 (6 bases). The CDR3 consists of 16 residues. V shed 1 base and J shed 7 bases, with 19 bases lying between them. Germline CDR1 SGHDN, CDR2 FVKESK. The CDR3 DNA reads TGTGCCAGCAGCCAAGTTCCTACAGGGTACGGCTTTGGCTACACCTTC. Translating it yields CASSQVPTGYGFGYTF.

The chain couples TRBV19 to TRBJ1-5; D gene unclear. Trimming left V 10 bases short and J 2 bases short, with 27 bases between. The CDR3 sequence is 18 residues long. CDR1 is LNHDA and CDR2 is SQIVND in the germline V gene (reference sequence). CDR3 DNA: TGTGCCACCAGGCGGACCCCTTCTTCCACGGCGGGCAATCAGCCCCAGCATTTT. Translating it yields CATRRTPSSTAGNQPQHF.

V is TRBV18 and J is TRBJ1-5; tentative D call: TRBD1 (6 bases). Per the germline V gene, CDR1 is KGHSH and CDR2 is LQKENI. This CDR3 is built from 18 residues. Trimming pared 3 bases from V and 2 bases from J, leaving 20 bases between. CDR3 in amino acids: CASSPSGHDSRGNQPQHF. The CDR3 region has the DNA TGTGCCAGCTCACCGTCGGGACACGACTCAAGGGGCAATCAGCCCCAGCATTTT.

The rearrangement uses TRBV4-1 and TRBJ2-7; the match to TRBD2 covers 12 bases. The V gene end was trimmed by 5 bases and the J gene end by 2 bases; junction bases not matched to a gene: 16. CDR3 size: 19 residues. Germline CDR1 is MGHRA and CDR2 is YSYEKL. The CDR3 spells CASSSLITLAGGYPYEQYF. CDR3 DNA: TGCGCCAGCAGCTCACTTATTACGCTAGCGGGAGGGTACCCCTACGAGCAGTACTTC.

The sample holds one count of this clone. The chain combines TRBV5-1 with TRBJ2-3, with D unclear. The CDR3 spans 13 residues. Germline CDR1 SGHRS, CDR2 YFSETQ. With 4 bases removed from V and 8 bases from J, the gap between germline ends came to 14 bases. DNA of the CDR3: TGCGCCAGCAGCCGAAAAAACGAAGGTACGCAGTATTTT. It encodes CASSRKNEGTQYF.

The CDR3 region is CASSARDRLSGANVLTF. CDR3 in DNA: TGTGCCAGCAGTGCCCGGGACCGGCTCTCTGGGGCCAACGTCCTGACTTTC. V is TRBV25-1 and J is TRBJ2-6; D is tentatively TRBD1 or TRBD2 (5 bases each). The CDR3 totals 17 residues. The ends were cut back, 4 bases at V and 0 bases at J, with 13 bases in the middle. In germline, CDR1 is MGHDK, CDR2 SYGVNS.

The rearrangement joins TRBV18 to TRBJ2-1; 8 bases match TRBD2. The CDR3 covers 14 residues. In germline, CDR1 is KGHSH, CDR2 LQKENI. The V gene end was trimmed by 4 bases and the J gene end by 6 bases; junction bases not matched to a gene: 5. CDR3 protein: CASSQAGRANEQFF. The CDR3 nucleotides are TGTGCCAGCTCACAGGCCGGGAGGGCCAATGAGCAGTTCTTC.

The chain uses TRBV15 and TRBJ1-5; D is uncertain. This CDR3 comprises 15 residues. Trimming cost V 0 bases and J 1 base, with 7 bases left between them. From germline, CDR1 is LNHNV and CDR2 YYDKDF (reference sequence). The CDR3: CATSRDKISNQPQHF. CDR3 coding DNA: TGTGCCACCAGCAGAGATAAGATAAGCAATCAGCCCCAGCATTTT.

This clone was observed a few times. The chain couples TRBV29-1 to TRBJ1-1; D not resolved. CDR1 SQVTM and CDR2 ANQGSEA come from the germline V gene. Between the trimmed V and J ends, which lost 7 bases and 7 bases, there was a span of 16 bases. The CDR3 is made up of 12 amino acids. This CDR3 reads CSAGLMAGEAFF. Written as DNA, the CDR3 is TGCAGCGCCGGATTGATGGCTGGTGAAGCTTTCTTT.

The chain couples TRBV18 to TRBJ1-1; no clear D gene. Trimming removed 2 bases from V and 1 base from J, with 8 bases in between. CDR3 length: 14 amino acids. CDR1 and CDR2 from the germline V gene are KGHSH and LQKENI. CDR3 sequence reads: CASSPALRNTEAFF. The CDR3 DNA reads as TGTGCCAGCTCACCAGCACTAAGGAACACTGAAGCTTTCTTT.

This clone has only one observation. The rearrangement links TRBV2 to TRBJ2-5; 11 bases are a match to TRBD1. Germline loops: CDR1 SNHLY, CDR2 FYNNEI. This CDR3 spans 15 amino acids. The V and J ends lost 6 bases and 3 bases, in that order; junction bases with no gene match: 6. This CDR3 is CASRRRTGGEETQYF. The CDR3 nucleotides are TGTGCCAGCAGACGCAGGACAGGGGGCGAAGAGACCCAGTACTTC.

The chain has TRBV7-3 and TRBJ2-1, with D possibly matching TRBD1 (6 bases). V gave up 6 bases and J gave up 5 bases, with 20 bases separating them. The length of the CDR3 is 16 residues. Germline CDR1 and CDR2: SGHTA and FQGTGA. The CDR3 coding sequence is TGTGCCAGCAGTCCAAGAGCTAAGACAGGTAACAATGAGCAGTTCTTC. Encoded protein: CASSPRAKTGNNEQFF.

This clone has only a few counts. The chain employs TRBV4-1 and TRBJ1-2, with 8 bases aligning to TRBD1. The junction had 9 bases not matched to a gene; V was cut back by 1 base and J by 8 bases. The CDR3 covers 15 residues. Germline V gene lookup returns CDR1 MGHRA and CDR2 YSYEKL. The CDR3 reads CASSQGVGQGSGYTF. CDR3 DNA: TGCGCCAGCAGCCAAGGCGTAGGACAGGGATCAGGCTACACCTTC.